A selection of T cell receptor beta chains follows, all from one sample in a study of blood T cells in healthy people across ages. TCRdb ran MiXCR on the 5' RACE reads and lists one entry per CDR3 protein. The sample holds about 320,000 distinct CDR3 sequences, about 25% seen once. Input material: blood. The receptor source for this set is a woman aged 70 to 79 in good health. Both conserved end residues are part of each CDR3. A D gene is named only where the DNA matches it firmly. Clone sizes are given selectively: once, few, many, or a class where the clone is expanded.

j_gene | d_gene | abundance | v_gene | CDR3nt | CDR3aa
TRBJ2-5 | TRBD1 | few | TRBV6-5 | TGTGCCAGCAGAAGGGAGGACAGGGCGAACGAGTACTTC | CASRREDRANEYF
TRBJ2-1 | . | . | TRBV25-1 | TGTGCCAGCAGTGAAACCAGGATTGGGAGCTCCTACAATGAGCAGTTCTTC | CASSETRIGSSYNEQFF
TRBJ2-7 | TRBD2 | . | TRBV20-1 | TGCAGTGCTAGAGCTCTAGCGGGAGGCCGATCGGGCTACGAGCAGTACTTC | CSARALAGGRSGYEQYF
TRBJ2-4 | TRBD2 | many | TRBV28 | TGTGCCACCAAGCCCGGGGGGACTAGGAGGGACATTCAGTACTTC | CATKPGGTRRDIQYF
TRBJ2-5 | TRBD1 | . | TRBV20-1 | TGCAGTGCTGGCCCGACAGGGGGCGCGGGGACCCAGTACTTC | CSAGPTGGAGTQYF
TRBJ2-2 | . | few | TRBV6-1 | TGTGCCAGCACGGGTAACCGGGGTGGTTCCGGGGAGCTGTTTTTT | CASTGNRGGSGELFF
TRBJ2-7 | TRBD1 | . | TRBV4-3 | TGCGCCAGCAGCCAAGAGCTCAGGGGGCCTGGCGAGCAGTACTTC | CASSQELRGPGEQYF
TRBJ1-2 | . | few | TRBV20-1 | TGCAGTGCTAGTGGGAAAGGGATCGACTATGGCTACACCTTC | CSASGKGIDYGYTF
TRBJ2-7 | . | few | TRBV18 | TGTGCCAGCTCGGGCCAGGAGGGACGGCCATACGAGCAGTACTTC | CASSGQEGRPYEQYF
TRBJ2-1 | TRBD2 | . | TRBV20-1 | TGCAGCGCTAGGCGGGAGCTGGACAATGAGCAGTTCTTC | CSARRELDNEQFF
TRBJ2-6 | . | . | TRBV5-1 | TGCGCCAGCAGCTCGACCTGGGGGGCCAACGTCCTGACTTTC | CASSSTWGANVLTF
TRBJ2-2 | . | . | TRBV12-3/TRBV12-4 | TGTGCCAGCAACCGGGGACAGAACACCGGGGAGCTGTTTTTT | CASNRGQNTGELFF
TRBJ2-4 | TRBD1 | . | TRBV19 | TGTGCCAGTAGTATTACCTCTTGGACAGGGATCGTTCAGTACTTC | CASSITSWTGIVQYF
TRBJ2-1 | . | many | TRBV3-1 | TGTGCCAGCAGCCAAGATTCAGGGGACCGGGGCGACAATGAGCAGTTCTTC | CASSQDSGDRGDNEQFF
TRBJ2-2 | TRBD1 | . | TRBV6-2/TRBV6-3 | TGTGCCAGCAGGCCGTGGGACAGGTTGAACACCGGGGAGCTGTTTTTT | CASRPWDRLNTGELFF
TRBJ2-6 | . | . | TRBV20-1 | TGCAGTGCTAGGAGGGGATTTCCTTCCTCTGGGGCCAACGTCCTGACTTTC | CSARRGFPSSGANVLTF
TRBJ1-1 | . | few | TRBV28 | TGTGCCAGCACCACGTCGGGGGGGCACACTGAAGCTTTCTTT | CASTTSGGHTEAFF
TRBJ2-5 | . | many | TRBV15 | TGTGCCACCAGCAGAGATCAGCAAGAGACCCAGTACTTC | CATSRDQQETQYF
TRBJ2-1 | TRBD2 | . | TRBV12-3/TRBV12-4 | TGTGCCAGCAGTCTCTCATCGCTAGCGGGGGCCATGCAGTTCTTC | CASSLSSLAGAMQFF
TRBJ2-7 | TRBD1 | few | TRBV20-1 | TGCAGTGCTAGGAGGGACAGGTCGTTCGAGCAGTACTTC | CSARRDRSFEQYF
TRBJ2-1 | TRBD2 | few | TRBV9 | TGTGCCAGCAGCGGGCGCGTTACTAGCGGAATTTACAATGAGCAGTTCTTC | CASSGRVTSGIYNEQFF
TRBJ2-5 | TRBD1 | . | TRBV20-1 | TGCAGTGCTAGAGGTCGGACAGGATCTGTTCAAGAGACCCAGTACTTC | CSARGRTGSVQETQYF
TRBJ2-1 | . | . | TRBV12-3/TRBV12-4 | TGTGCCAGCAGTTTGGGGGTGGGGACCCGCATAGAGCAGTTCTTC | CASSLGVGTRIEQFF
TRBJ1-5 | . | few | TRBV6-1 | TGTGCCAGCAGTGTCATTCTGGACGTCCCCAATCAGCCCCAGCATTTT | CASSVILDVPNQPQHF
TRBJ1-4 | . | few | TRBV2 | TGTGCCAGCAGCCGCCGGGGGCCTAATGAAAAACTGTTTTTT | CASSRRGPNEKLFF
TRBJ1-2 | TRBD1 | . | TRBV7-9 | TGTGCCAGCAGCTCGGCGGGACAGGCCAACTACACCTTC | CASSSAGQANYTF
TRBJ2-3 | TRBD1 | . | TRBV7-2 | TGTGCCAGCAGCTTAGACAGGGGAGATACGCAGTATTTT | CASSLDRGDTQYF
TRBJ2-3 | TRBD1 | . | TRBV20-1 | TGCAGTGCTAGGGAGGACAGGGCTTCACCTAGCACAGATACGCAGTATTTT | CSAREDRASPSTDTQYF
TRBJ2-1 | TRBD2 | few | TRBV6-2/TRBV6-3 | TGTGCCAGCAGTTACCCCCGGGCTAGCGGAGGGCTCTCCTACAATGAGCAGTTCTTC | CASSYPRASGGLSYNEQFF
TRBJ2-1 | . | few | TRBV7-2 | TGTGCCAGCAGCTTAGATGGATATCCCTCCCTGGGATACAATGAGCAGTTCTTC | CASSLDGYPSLGYNEQFF
TRBJ1-4 | . | few | TRBV20-1 | TGCAGTGCTCAATTCCAGTCAGGGTCCGTTGAAAAACTGTTTTTT | CSAQFQSGSVEKLFF
TRBJ2-2 | . | few | TRBV20-1 | TGCAGTGCTAAGCAGGGTATCGGGGAGCTGTTTTTT | CSAKQGIGELFF
TRBJ1-2 | TRBD1 | . | TRBV3-1 | TGTGCCAGCAGCCAAAGACAGGGGAATGGCTACACCTTC | CASSQRQGNGYTF
TRBJ1-4 | . | . | TRBV11-2 | TGTGCCAGCAGCCGACAGGTCTCAACTAATGAAAAACTGTTTTTT | CASSRQVSTNEKLFF
TRBJ1-1 | TRBD1 | . | TRBV3-1 | TGTGCCAGCAGCTTATATGGGACAGACACTGAAGCTTTCTTT | CASSLYGTDTEAFF
TRBJ2-3 | . | . | TRBV5-1 | TGCGCCAGCAGTATCCCTCCCACAGATACGCAGTATTTT | CASSIPPTDTQYF
TRBJ2-1 | . | . | TRBV7-7 | TGTGCTAGCAGCTTAGTCGCGGGACTCTCCTACAATGAGCAGTTCTTC | CASSLVAGLSYNEQFF
TRBJ2-5 | TRBD1 | . | TRBV12-3/TRBV12-4 | TGTGCCAGCACCCTATCAGGGGGCGGTCTGCAAGAGACCCAGTACTTC | CASTLSGGGLQETQYF
TRBJ2-1 | TRBD2 | . | TRBV29-1 | TGCAGCGTTCCCTACCCGGGACTAGCGGGAGGCCGTGGTGAGCAGTTCTTC | CSVPYPGLAGGRGEQFF
TRBJ2-7 | . | many | TRBV3-1 | TGTGCCAGCAGCCAAGTGTTCGGGCTAGAGGTCGAGCAGTACTTC | CASSQVFGLEVEQYF
TRBJ2-1 | . | . | TRBV18 | TGTGCCAGCTCATCACGACAGACCACCTCGAAGGATGAGCAGTTCTTC | CASSSRQTTSKDEQFF
TRBJ2-1 | . | . | TRBV11-2 | TGTGCCAGCAGCTTTGCGGGGTACGGCTACAATGAGCAGTTCTTC | CASSFAGYGYNEQFF
TRBJ2-4 | . | . | TRBV7-2 | TGTGCCAGCTCCATTCCTGGGCAGGGGATGAACATTCAGTACTTC | CASSIPGQGMNIQYF
TRBJ2-1 | . | few | TRBV7-8 | TGTGCCAGCAGCCTAGGACTCTATGAGCAGTTCTTC | CASSLGLYEQFF
TRBJ2-4 | . | many | TRBV6-1 | TGTGCCAGCAGTGAAGCGCCCGGTGGAGGGGACTTAGCCAAAAACATTCAGTACTTC | CASSEAPGGGDLAKNIQYF